These 22 T cell receptor beta chains were all obtained from the same sample, sequenced in a study of neurological immune-mediated disorders. TCRdb used MiXCR to reprocess the 5' RACE reads, holding one entry per CDR3 protein. Among about 52,000 distinct CDR3 sequences, roughly 3.8% were seen once, and the ten largest hold 5.5% to 7.5%. The sample taken for sequencing was PBMCs. The receptors were sampled from a man in his 60s with multiple sclerosis.

The sample holds many counts of this clonotype. The rearrangement joins TRBV5-1 to TRBJ1-1; the D is unclear. Germline-derived CDR1 and CDR2 are SGHRS and YFSETQ. The CDR3 is 13 residues long. Trimming left V 0 bases short and J 5 bases short, with 8 bases between. CDR3 region: CASSLGLKTEAFF. The CDR3 DNA is TGCGCCAGCAGCTTGGGTCTCAAGACTGAAGCTTTCTTT.

There are many counts of this clonotype. The chain couples TRBV6-5 to TRBJ1-1; no clear D. The CDR3 sequence is 14 residues long. V was pared by 2 bases and J by 5 bases, with 12 bases between. Germline CDR1 is MNHEY and CDR2 is SVGAGI. The CDR3 sequence: CASSYGSQFTEAFF. The CDR3 DNA is TGTGCCAGCAGTTACGGCAGTCAGTTTACTGAAGCTTTCTTT.

This clonotype was observed a few times. Here the CDR3 DNA reads TGCAGTGCTAGAGATAGACAGATCTCTGGAAACACCATATATTTT. It specifies CSARDRQISGNTIYF. The rearrangement uses TRBV20-1 and TRBJ1-3; D is possibly TRBD1 (5 bases). Trimming took off 0 bases at V and 0 bases at J, with 9 bases between the two ends. The CDR3 is 15 residues long. In germline, CDR1 is DFQATT, CDR2 SNEGSKA (reference sequence).

In this sample, this clonotype turned up many times. This chain connects TRBV20-1 to TRBJ1-1; TRBD1 might be the D (6 bases). The CDR3 totals 14 residues. Per germline, CDR1 DFQATT and CDR2 SNEGSKA (reference sequence). Trimming cost V 6 bases and J 4 bases, with 18 bases left between them. The CDR3 bases are TGCAGTGCGAGGAAGACTCAGGGGAGCACTGAAGCTTTCTTT. Translation gives CSARKTQGSTEAFF.

This clonotype was detected ten times or more. The J gene is TRBJ2-1, the V gene TRBV5-8; D remains ambiguous. Trimming removed 4 bases from V and 6 bases from J, with 14 bases in between. CDR3 size: 14 residues. Germline lookup yields CDR1 SGHTS and CDR2 YDEGEE. CDR3 sequence reads: CASSPLWVANEQFF. The CDR3 bases are TGTGCCAGCAGCCCCCTATGGGTGGCCAATGAGCAGTTCTTC.

This clonotype was seen many times. The V call is TRBV4-1, the J call TRBJ2-2; possible D gene TRBD2, 5 bases. The CDR3 contains 18 residues. Trimming pared 0 bases from V and 1 base from J, leaving 15 bases between. CDR1 is MGHRA and CDR2 is YSYEKL in the germline V gene. CDR3 residues: CASSQDPGNTLNTGELFF. The CDR3, as DNA: TGCGCCAGCAGCCAAGATCCGGGAAACACTTTGAACACCGGGGAGCTGTTTTTT.

This clonotype was observed at least ten times. The rearrangement joins TRBV20-1 to TRBJ2-3; 12 nucleotides agree with TRBD2. Germline V lookup: CDR1 DFQATT, CDR2 SNEGSKA (reference sequence). This CDR3 region has 14 residues. Trimming removed 3 bases from V and 6 bases from J; junction bases left unmatched: 4. The CDR3 bases are TGCAGTGCTAGGACTAGCGGGAGAGGTGATACGCAGTATTTT. It encodes CSARTSGRGDTQYF.

This clonotype has at least ten counts. V gene TRBV5-1 combines with J gene TRBJ2-7; D might be TRBD1 (6 bases). CDR3 size: 15 residues. Germline CDR1 SGHRS, CDR2 YFSETQ. The V end was cut by 0 bases, the J end by 5 bases, with 15 bases between. CDR3 sequence: CASSLGGTGTHEQYF. The CDR3 DNA reads as TGCGCCAGCAGCTTGGGAGGTACAGGGACGCACGAGCAGTACTTC.

This sequence joins TRBV18 and TRBJ2-7, with D possibly matching TRBD2 (5 bases). The CDR3 contains 15 residues. Germline assignment: CDR1 KGHSH and CDR2 LQKENI. Trimming stripped 1 base from V and 6 bases from J, with 16 bases between. The DNA for the CDR3 is TGTGCCAGCTCACCACAAGCGGTGGGCCCCATCGAGCAGTACTTC. Its protein product is CASSPQAVGPIEQYF.

There are many counts of this clonotype. The chain carries TRBV5-1 and TRBJ2-3, with D maybe TRBD2 (5 bases). Looked up from germline, CDR1 is SGHRS and CDR2 is YFSETQ. CDR3 size: 16 residues. Deletions cut 0 bases from V and 0 bases from J, with 11 bases between. CDR3 in DNA: TGCGCCAGCAGCTTGGCCATAGGCGGGAGCACAGATACGCAGTATTTT. This encodes CASSLAIGGSTDTQYF.

This clonotype was seen repeatedly, ten times or more. The chain is built from TRBV11-2 and TRBJ2-3, with a weak D call TRBD2 (6 bases). This CDR3 comprises 15 residues. The V gene lost 0 bases and the J gene lost 0 bases, with 7 bases spanning the gap. CDR1 SGHAT and CDR2 FQNNGV come from the germline V gene. The CDR3 protein is CASSLDGRSTDTQYF. The CDR3 DNA sequence: TGTGCCAGCAGCTTAGATGGGAGGAGCACAGATACGCAGTATTTT.

This clonotype was observed many times. CDR3 DNA: TGCGCCAGCAGCCAACGTAGCGGGGGGCTACAAGAGACCCAGTACTTC. Protein: CASSQRSGGLQETQYF. This chain connects TRBV4-1 to TRBJ2-5; 10 positions match TRBD2. The CDR3 runs to 16 residues. CDR1 and CDR2 (germline): MGHRA, YSYEKL. V trimming: 2 bases; J trimming: 2 bases; junction bases outside the gene matches: 5.

This clonotype has more than one count but fewer than ten. The rearrangement uses TRBV10-3 and TRBJ2-7; D is perhaps TRBD1 or TRBD2 (5 bases each). Germline V CDR1 and CDR2: ENHRY, SYGVKD. The CDR3 is 12 residues long. V shed 3 bases and J shed 6 bases, with 9 bases lying between them. In nucleotides, the CDR3 is TGTGCCATCAGTGAACGGGGACCCGAGCAGTACTTC. As protein: CAISERGPEQYF.

This clonotype was found many times. The chain has TRBV11-2 and TRBJ2-7; D unclear. From germline, CDR1 is SGHAT and CDR2 FQNNGV. The V gene lost 4 bases and the J gene lost 5 bases, with 9 bases spanning the gap. The length of the CDR3 is 12 residues. The CDR3: CASSSRLDEQYF. The CDR3 bases are TGTGCCAGCAGCTCCCGGCTAGACGAGCAGTACTTC.

This clonotype was recorded many times. This may stem from a read error, because a much larger clone lies one nucleotide away. The chain joins TRBV12-3 or TRBV12-4 to TRBJ1-3; the D is unclear. This CDR3 comprises 12 residues. The V and J ends lost 6 bases and 0 bases respectively, with 3 bases between them. The CDR3 region has the DNA TGTGCCAGCAGCCTCTCTGGAAACACCATATATTTT. Translated: CASSLSGNTIYF.

This clonotype was detected only a few times. The CDR3 reads CASSPSTGELFF. The CDR3 DNA reads as TGTGCCAGCAGTCCGTCCACCGGGGAGCTGTTTTTT. This chain links TRBV12-3 or TRBV12-4 with TRBJ2-2; D not resolved. Trimming pared 5 bases from V and 4 bases from J, leaving 5 bases between. The CDR3 has 12 residues.

This clonotype came up many times. This chain uses TRBV6-5 with TRBJ2-1; TRBD2 matches 8 bases. This CDR3 is built from 15 residues. Trimming took 8 bases from V and 5 from J; bases not matched to a gene: 11. CDR1 and CDR2 from the germline V gene are MNHEY and SVGAGI. Here the CDR3 reads CASFTSAGGNNEQFF. CDR3 nucleotides: TGTGCCAGCTTCACTTCGGCGGGAGGTAACAATGAGCAGTTCTTC.

The V gene is TRBV29-1, the J gene TRBJ2-7, with 10 bases lining up with TRBD1. The CDR3 totals 13 residues. V gave up 2 bases and J gave up 5 bases; unmatched junction bases: 3. Germline CDR1 is SQVTM and CDR2 is ANQGSEA. CDR3 DNA: TGCAGCGTTGAAAGGACAGGGGGAAACGAGCAGTACTTC. Translated: CSVERTGGNEQYF.

This clonotype was detected ten times or more. The rearrangement links TRBV20-1 to TRBJ2-2, with D tentatively TRBD2 (7 bases). Between the trimmed V and J ends, which lost 1 base and 2 bases, there was a span of 11 bases. Per germline, CDR1 DFQATT and CDR2 SNEGSKA (reference sequence). The CDR3 runs to 15 residues. The CDR3 nucleotides read TGCAGTGCTAGAGGCGGGGGCAACAACACCGGGGAGCTGTTTTTT. Protein: CSARGGGNNTGELFF.

The chain joins TRBV9 to TRBJ2-1; D tentatively reads TRBD1 or TRBD2 (7 bases each). The CDR3 is 17 amino acids. Germline CDR1 is SGDLS and CDR2 is YYNGEE. V dropped 0 bases and J dropped 6 bases, with 19 bases sitting between them. The CDR3 bases are TGTGCCAGCAGCGTAGACCCCCGACAGGGAGGGGGCAATGAGCAGTTCTTC. The encoded protein is CASSVDPRQGGGNEQFF. Full variable domain (remainder filled in from reference TRBV9 and TRBJ2-1): DSGVTQTPKHLITATGQRVTLRCSPRSGDLSVYWYQQSLDQGLQFLIQYYNGEERAKGNILERFSAQQFPDLHSELNLSSLELGDSALYFCASSVDPRQGGGNEQFFGPGTRLTVL.

The sample holds many counts of this clonotype. The chain joins TRBV10-2 to TRBJ2-2; 12 bases match TRBD2. This CDR3 is 16 amino acids long. Trimming at V came to 4 bases and at J to 4 bases, leaving 4 bases not matched to a gene. In germline, CDR1 is WSHSY, CDR2 SAAADI. As DNA, the CDR3 is TGCGCCAGCAGTGGGACTAGCGGGGTTAGCACCGGGGAGCTGTTTTTT. It specifies CASSGTSGVSTGELFF.

This clonotype was found many times. V usage is TRBV20-1 and J usage is TRBJ2-1, with 10 bases fitting TRBD2. Germline-derived CDR1 and CDR2 are DFQATT and SNEGSKA (reference sequence). The CDR3 totals 15 residues. J was trimmed by 5 bases and V by 6 bases; bases with no gene match: 10. For the CDR3, the DNA is TGCAGTGCCGGGCCCGGACTAGCGGCAAACAATGAGCAGTTCTTC. Amino acid sequence: CSAGPGLAANNEQFF.